The 4 T cell receptor beta chains below come from one sample, sequenced in a study of chemoradiotherapy in HPV16-positive cancers. TCRdb's copy holds only in-frame clones and misses some; the assay was immunoSEQ multiplex PCR. In the table there are around 16,000 clones, just under 80% of which are singletons. The material was obtained from a patient who underwent chemoradiotherapy. The receptor source for this set is a human donor with HPV-associated anogenital cancer.

The rearrangement uses TRBV7-2 and TRBJ2-3; 15 nucleotides line up with TRBD2. V lost 5 bases to trimming and J lost 6 bases; unmatched junction nucleotides: 3. The germline gives CDR1 SGHTA, CDR2 FQGNSA. CDR3 length equals 15 residues. Here the CDR3 reads CASSPGLAGGDTQYF. The CDR3 DNA is TGTGCCAGCAGCCCTGGACTAGCGGGGGGGGATACGCAGTATTTT. The entire variable domain, with the rest obtained from reference TRBV7-2 and TRBJ2-3, is as follows: GAGVSQSPSNKVTEKGKDVELRCDPISGHTALYWYRQSLGQGLEFLIYFQGNSAPDKSGLPSDRFSAERTGGSVSTLTIQRTQQEDSAVYLCASSPGLAGGDTQYFGPGTRLTVL.

There are a few counts of this clone. V and J are TRBV15 and TRBJ1-4; TRBD1 aligns across 7 bases. Germline assignment: CDR1 LNHNV and CDR2 YYDKDF (reference sequence). CDR3 length: 14 amino acids. After removal of 7 bases from V and 4 bases from J, the junction contained 6 bases not matched to a gene. The CDR3 nucleotides read TGTGCCACCATGCTGGACAGGATTAATGAAAAACTGTTTTTT. It yields the protein CATMLDRINEKLFF.

A single count supports this clone. The chain employs TRBV6-6 and TRBJ1-5; D not resolved. This CDR3 is built from 16 residues. Per the germline V gene, CDR1 is MNHNY and CDR2 is SVGAGI (reference sequence). The V end was cut by 5 bases, the J end by 4 bases, with 18 bases between. CDR3 coding DNA: TGTGCCAGCAGTCCTTTAGGGAACTATGGGAATCAGCCCCAGCATTTT. Encoded protein: CASSPLGNYGNQPQHF.

This chain uses TRBV6-4 with TRBJ1-1; 8 bases agree with TRBD1. Trimming cost V 3 bases and J 2 bases; bases outside gene matches: 5. The CDR3 runs 15 residues. The germline V gene encodes CDR1 MRHNA and CDR2 SNTAGT. CDR3 DNA: TGTGCCAGCAGTGAACAGGGGGGTCTCAACACTGAAGCTTTCTTT. Protein product: CASSEQGGLNTEAFF.